Listed below are T cell receptor beta chains from one sample, sequenced in a study of shared clonotypes between healthy human individuals. This table comes from immunoSEQ multiplex PCR, and its TCRdb copy is limited to in-frame clones, with some not included. The table includes about 610,000 clones, around 96% detected once. Material: naive CD8+ T cells sorted from blood. Receptor source: a woman aged 25 to 39 in good health. Both conserved end residues are trimmed from each CDR3.

j_call v_call cdr3_aa
TRBJ2-7 TRBV6-5 ASSPGDFAYEQY
TRBJ2-5 TRBV7-2 ASSLLAGSQETQY
TRBJ2-3 TRBV10-3 AISESAGGRTDTQY
TRBJ2-7 TRBV2 ASRFGTSGPSYEQY
TRBJ1-5 TRBV2 ASTPEDSGQPQH
TRBJ1-1 TRBV13 ASSPLSSAEAF
TRBJ2-5 TRBV13 ASSFRGSQETQY
TRBJ2-7 TRBV10-1 ASRGADSYEQY
TRBJ2-7 TRBV5-4 ASSLAGAAALAYEQY
TRBJ1-1 TRBV4-1 ASSQERVVTEAF
TRBJ2-7 TRBV14 ASSRRGQPYEQY
TRBJ1-4 TRBV5-6 ASSWVEGEKLF
TRBJ2-7 TRBV5-4 ASSLDVDSYEQY
TRBJ1-1 TRBV2 ARPEGTGKVY
TRBJ1-2 TRBV5-6 ASSFFGSGGYT
TRBJ2-1 TRBV2 ASSSGGSYNEQF
TRBJ2-1 TRBV28 ASSSSGNEQF
TRBJ1-2 TRBV29-1 SVVDWGPLGYT
TRBJ2-7 TRBV27 ASSLGGGGLSEQY
TRBJ2-1 TRBV10-2 ASSLLAGGPVGGQF
TRBJ2-7 TRBV4-1 ASSQDIKRGSYEQY
TRBJ2-3 TRBV11-2 ASSFPTQDTQY
TRBJ1-1 TRBV28 ASRDGDEAF
TRBJ2-3 TRBV9 ASGLGLASDTQY
TRBJ2-7 TRBV7-9 ASSTAGVDYEQY
TRBJ2-7 TRBV19 ASSISTGWGQY